This passage covers 15 T cell receptor beta chains from one sample sequenced in a study of blood T cell repertoires in COVID-19. Using immunoSEQ multiplex PCR, the repertoire was profiled, and TCRdb retains in-frame clones only, with some absent. The repertoire holds over 200,000 clones, with almost 85% as singletons. The sequenced material came from PBMCs or T cells enriched from blood (not recorded which). The receptors originated from a man in his forties or fifties who had recovered from COVID-19.

Points on this clone: A far larger clone is one base from this, pointing to a likely read error. The genes are TRBV12-3 or TRBV12-4 and TRBJ2-2; D is perhaps TRBD1 (6 bases). The V and J ends lost 4 bases and 6 bases respectively, with 9 bases between them. The CDR3 sequence is 13 residues long. The CDR3, as DNA: TGTGCCAGCAGTTCCAGGGGTCCCGGGGAGCTGTTTTTT. This encodes CASSSRGPGELFF.

The chain has TRBV12-3 or TRBV12-4 and TRBJ1-1; no clear D. V was clipped by 5 bases and J by 10 bases, with 11 bases between them. This CDR3 contains 11 residues. The DNA for the CDR3 is TGTGCCAGCAGTCGCCAGGTGCGAGCTTTCTTT. Its translation: CASSRQVRAFF.

This rearrangement joins TRBV19 to TRBJ1-1; D is unresolved. The ends were cut back, 2 bases at V and 6 bases at J, with 10 bases in the middle. Germline CDR1 is LNHDA and CDR2 is SQIVND (reference sequence). This CDR3 comprises 13 residues. This chain's CDR3 is CASSITGSAEAFF. CDR3 bases: TGTGCCAGTAGTATAACGGGGAGCGCTGAAGCTTTCTTT.

This clone was observed a handful of times. V gene TRBV7-2 combines with J gene TRBJ1-2; D ambiguous. The germline V gene encodes CDR1 SGHTA and CDR2 FQGNSA. The CDR3 length is 14 residues. V was trimmed by 2 bases and J by 6 bases, leaving 13 bases between them. The CDR3 region has the DNA TGTGCCAGCAGCTTATCGCGGGAAGCAGATGGCTACACCTTC. This encodes CASSLSREADGYTF.

The chain has TRBV25-1 and TRBJ1-2; maybe TRBD1 (5 bases). Germline CDR1 is MGHDK and CDR2 is SYGVNS. Trimming took off 4 bases at V and 4 bases at J, with 13 bases between the two ends. This CDR3 comprises 14 residues. The CDR3 sequence: CASSVQGGGYGYTF. CDR3 DNA: TGTGCCAGCAGTGTTCAGGGAGGCGGCTATGGCTACACCTTC.

This chain uses TRBV21-1 with TRBJ2-7; the table names TRBD2, a call not compared with the DNA. TRBV21-1 is a pseudogene segment. The CDR3 consists of 18 residues. CDR3: CASSKRPSGLAVTYEQYF. CDR3 coding DNA: TGTGCCAGCAGCAAAAGGCCTTCAGGACTAGCGGTAACCTACGAGCAGTACTTC.

This chain links TRBV19 with TRBJ2-5, with TRBD1 matching over 7 bases. V gave up 5 bases and J gave up 5 bases; unmatched junction bases: 14. Germline values: CDR1 LNHDA, CDR2 SQIVND (reference sequence). The CDR3 is 16 amino acids. In nucleotides, the CDR3 is TGTGCCAGTAGTGGGGGCTACAGGGGAGCATGGGAGACCCAGTACTTC. Its protein product is CASSGGYRGAWETQYF. The full variable domain, completed using reference TRBV19 and TRBJ2-5, is DGGITQSPKYLFRKEGQNVTLSCEQNLNHDAMYWYRQDPGQGLRLIYYSQIVNDFQKGDIAEGYSVSREKKESFPLTVTSAQKNPTAFYLCASSGGYRGAWETQYFGPGTRLLVL.

A remark on this clone: The junction and the germline gene differ at one end; a read error may be behind it. V is TRBV5-4 and J is TRBJ2-5; D remains unclear. The CDR3 runs to 14 residues. The V gene's germline CDR1 is SGHNT and CDR2 YYREEE (reference sequence). The CDR3 coding sequence is TGTGCCAGCAGCTTGCACGACTTCCAAGAGGCCCAGTACTTC. Protein product: CASSLHDFQEAQYF.

The V gene is TRBV7-2, the J gene TRBJ1-3; D possibly corresponds to TRBD1 (5 bases). The CDR3 contains 15 residues. Trimming cost V 1 base and J 2 bases, with 9 bases left between them. From germline, CDR1 is SGHTA and CDR2 FQGNSA. In DNA, the CDR3 is TGTGCCAGCAGCTTAGTGGAGGGGCCTGGAAACACCATATATTTT. Translation gives CASSLVEGPGNTIYF.

The rearrangement uses TRBV10-1 and TRBJ1-1; no clear D gene. The ends were cut back, 2 bases at V and 1 base at J, with 17 bases in the middle. CDR1 is WNHNN, CDR2 SYGVQD, per germline (reference sequence). The CDR3 sequence is 17 residues long. The DNA for the CDR3 is TGCGCCAGCAGTGAGCGGAAACCCGGAGGAACGAACACTGAAGCTTTCTTT. As protein: CASSERKPGGTNTEAFF.

The chain combines TRBV7-9 with TRBJ1-2; TRBD1 aligns across 8 bases. J lost 5 bases, V lost 5 bases, and 13 bases had no gene match. Looked up from germline, CDR1 is SEHNR and CDR2 is FQNEAQ (reference sequence). The length of the CDR3 is 16 residues. In nucleotides, the CDR3 is TGTGCCAGCAGCGCTACTCCCGGACAGGGAACTTATGGCTACACCTTC. Amino acids: CASSATPGQGTYGYTF.

V and J are TRBV5-1 and TRBJ1-6; 8 bases match TRBD1. There are 15 residues in the CDR3. V lost 0 bases to trimming and J lost 5 bases; unmatched junction nucleotides: 1. The germline V gene has CDR1 SGHRS and CDR2 YFSETQ. For the CDR3, the DNA is TGCGCCAGCAGCTTGGCGACAGGGGATAATTCACCCCTCCACTTT. This encodes CASSLATGDNSPLHF.

This chain links TRBV4-1 with TRBJ2-3; TRBD2 aligns across 9 bases. From germline, CDR1 is MGHRA and CDR2 YSYEKL. CDR3 length: 17 residues. With 3 bases clipped from V and 4 bases from J, the junction kept 11 bases outside the gene matches. Here the CDR3 DNA reads TGCGCCAGCAGCCAGCCGCGGGGGGGCATTTTCGCAGATACGCAGTATTTT. Protein sequence: CASSQPRGGIFADTQYF.

The sample holds one count of this clone. V is TRBV7-2 and J is TRBJ1-1, with 8 bases fitting TRBD1. The V and J ends lost 4 bases and 5 bases, in that order; junction bases with no gene match: 6. Germline V gene lookup returns CDR1 SGHTA and CDR2 FQGNSA. The CDR3 sequence is 14 residues long. CDR3 DNA sequence: TGTGCCAGCAGCTCCCACGGACAGGGTACTGAAGCTTTCTTT. Amino acids: CASSSHGQGTEAFF. The full variable domain, with the rest looked up from reference TRBV7-2 and TRBJ1-1, is GAGVSQSPSNKVTEKGKDVELRCDPISGHTALYWYRQSLGQGLEFLIYFQGNSAPDKSGLPSDRFSAERTGGSVSTLTIQRTQQEDSAVYLCASSSHGQGTEAFFGQGTRLTVV.

In DNA form, the CDR3 reads TGCGCCAGCAGCTTGGGGAGCGCCGCCTACAATGAGCAGTTCTTC. This sequence encodes CASSLGSAAYNEQFF. The rearrangement links TRBV5-1 to TRBJ2-1; D is unresolved. V was trimmed by 0 bases and J by 2 bases, leaving 9 bases between them. Per the germline V gene, CDR1 is SGHRS and CDR2 is YFSETQ. The CDR3 is 15 amino acids.